The 15 T cell receptor beta chains below come from one sample, sequenced in a study of blood T cell repertoires in COVID-19. Assay used: immunoSEQ multiplex PCR; TCRdb lists only in-frame clones, some missing. The sample has approximately 310,000 clones, around 84% seen once; the top ten hold 1.5% to 2%. The material sequenced was PBMCs or T cells enriched from blood (not recorded which). The receptors originated from a woman aged 25 to 39 who had been exposed to COVID-19.

The rearrangement uses TRBV11-2 and TRBJ1-5; D unresolved. The CDR3 loop spans 12 amino acids. From germline, CDR1 is SGHAT and CDR2 FQNNGV. V lost 4 bases to trimming and J lost 5 bases, with 6 bases between them. The CDR3 nucleotides read TGTGCCAGCAGCTCCCTCCATCAGCCCCAGCATTTT. Its protein is CASSSLHQPQHF.

The chain combines TRBV30 with TRBJ1-3, with 8 bases matching TRBD1. The CDR3 runs 13 residues. The V and J ends lost 3 bases and 9 bases, in that order; junction bases with no gene match: 7. Germline V gene lookup returns CDR1 GTSNPN and CDR2 SVGIG (reference sequence). The CDR3 here is CAWSRWDRTTIYF. CDR3 DNA sequence: TGTGCCTGGAGCCGATGGGACAGGACCACCATATATTTT.

Here the CDR3 reads CASSVLAGTSNEQFF. DNA for the CDR3: TGTGCCAGCAGCGTCCTCGCGGGGACCTCCAATGAGCAGTTCTTC. The V gene is TRBV6-5, the J gene TRBJ2-1; D perhaps matches TRBD2 (6 bases). Germline CDR1 and CDR2: MNHEY and SVGAGI. The CDR3 is made up of 15 amino acids. Trimming shortened V by 6 bases and J by 6 bases, and 18 bases separated the two germline ends.

This clone was seen repeatedly, ten times or more. The rearrangement uses TRBV28 and TRBJ2-2, with D perhaps matching TRBD1 (6 bases). Trimming pared 3 bases from V and 3 bases from J, leaving 11 bases between. The length of the CDR3 is 15 residues. Germline CDR1 is MDHEN and CDR2 is SYDVKM. CDR3 residues: CASSLHPGDTGELFF. For the CDR3, the DNA is TGTGCCAGCAGTTTGCATCCAGGGGACACCGGGGAGCTGTTTTTT.

The chain employs TRBV25-1 and TRBJ1-2; D perhaps matches TRBD1 (5 bases). V was cut by 4 bases and J by 6 bases, with 15 bases left in between. CDR1 is MGHDK and CDR2 is SYGVNS in the germline V gene. This CDR3 has 14 residues. CDR3 sequence reads: CASSVGRATNGYTF. The CDR3 DNA sequence: TGTGCCAGCAGTGTCGGCAGGGCCACCAATGGCTACACCTTC.

The chain employs TRBV5-1 and TRBJ2-1; 8 nucleotides line up with TRBD2. Germline V gene data show CDR1 as SGHRS and CDR2 as YFSETQ. Germline trimming cut 7 bases from V and 4 bases from J; bases unmatched to any gene: 10. This CDR3 spans 15 amino acids. CDR3 loop: CASYPASGGYNEQFF. CDR3 in DNA: TGCGCCAGCTACCCTGCGAGCGGGGGATACAATGAGCAGTTCTTC.

This rearrangement joins TRBV3-1 (or the pseudogene TRBV3-2) to TRBJ2-2, with TRBD1 identical over 9 bases. Germline CDR1 reads LGHDT; CDR2 reads YNNKEL (reference sequence). The junction had 3 bases not matched to a gene; V was cut back by 4 bases and J by 3 bases. This CDR3 region has 15 residues. The chain's CDR3 is CASSPGTGYTGELFF. The CDR3, as DNA: TGTGCCAGCAGCCCCGGGACAGGGTACACCGGGGAGCTGTTTTTT.

The chain links TRBV4-1 to TRBJ1-1; D is uncertain. V lost 1 base and J lost 3, with 9 bases in between. Germline V CDR1 and CDR2: MGHRA, YSYEKL. The CDR3 has 14 amino acids. CDR3 region: CASSQAGSDTEAFF. The DNA of the CDR3 is TGCGCCAGCAGCCAAGCCGGTTCGGACACTGAAGCTTTCTTT.

This chain uses TRBV7-6 with TRBJ1-3; no reliable D call. CDR3 length: 14 amino acids. V shed 5 bases and J shed 0 bases, with 8 bases lying between them. Per germline, CDR1 SGHVS and CDR2 FNYEAQ. The CDR3 reads CASSPGNSGNTIYF. For the CDR3, the DNA is TGTGCCAGCAGCCCCGGGAACTCTGGAAACACCATATATTTT.

V and J are TRBV29-1 and TRBJ2-1, with D possibly being TRBD2 (6 bases). CDR1 SQVTM and CDR2 ANQGSEA come from the germline V gene. V lost 7 bases, J lost 9 bases, and 13 bases lay in between. The CDR3 totals 11 residues. CDR3 sequence: CSARDSGEQFF. The CDR3 DNA reads as TGCAGCGCCCGGGACTCTGGTGAGCAGTTCTTC.

The chain links TRBV9 to TRBJ1-1; TRBD1 might be the D (6 bases). The germline V gene has CDR1 SGDLS and CDR2 YYNGEE. V was cut by 3 bases and J by 8 bases, with 17 bases left in between. This CDR3 is 14 amino acids long. In DNA, the CDR3 is TGTGCCAGCAGCGAGCCAGGGGTCGAGGGGGAAGCTTTCTTT. Amino acids: CASSEPGVEGEAFF.

The V call is TRBV12-3 or TRBV12-4, the J call TRBJ2-7; D remains ambiguous. The CDR3 consists of 11 residues. V lost 6 bases and J 7 bases, leaving 10 bases between the germline ends. CDR3 residues: CASSFSLEQYF. Here the CDR3 DNA reads TGTGCCAGCAGCTTTTCGTTAGAGCAGTACTTC.

The V call is TRBV4-1, the J call TRBJ2-5; 9 bases align to TRBD2. Germline V lookup: CDR1 MGHRA, CDR2 YSYEKL. The CDR3 length is 15 residues. J lost 1 base, V lost 1 base, and 1 base had no gene match. The CDR3 DNA sequence: TGCGCCAGCAGCCAAGGGACTAGCGCCCAAGAGACCCAGTACTTC. This gives the protein CASSQGTSAQETQYF.

J is TRBJ1-2 and V is TRBV14; TRBD1 aligns across 7 bases. Trimming removed 1 base from V and 6 bases from J; junction bases left unmatched: 8. CDR3 length equals 15 residues. The germline gives CDR1 SGHDN, CDR2 FVKESK. CDR3 nucleotide sequence: TGTGCCAGCAGCCAAGTTACAGGGGAGGCGGATGGCTACACCTTC. Translation gives CASSQVTGEADGYTF.

This chain links TRBV3-1 (or the pseudogene TRBV3-2) with TRBJ1-1; a weak D match, TRBD1 (6 bases). CDR1 and CDR2 (germline): LGHDT, YNNKEL (reference sequence). This CDR3 region has 14 residues. Between the trimmed V and J ends, which lost 2 bases and 1 base, there was a span of 8 bases. CDR3 bases: TGTGCCAGCAGCCAATCGGACAGGAACACTGAAGCTTTCTTT. It is translated as CASSQSDRNTEAFF.